A selection of T cell receptor beta chains follows, all from one sample in a study of CD8 T cells in Susac syndrome. TCRdb itself ran the immunoSEQ multiplex PCR reads through MiXCR, one entry per CDR3 protein. Of about 160,000 distinct CDR3 sequences in the sample, approximately 94% were seen once. The sample consisted of CD4+ T cells from PBMCs. These receptors were taken from a human donor with multiple sclerosis. The CDR3 runs from the conserved cysteine through the conserved F or W. The D gene is left open where the match is weak. Some rows mark clone size as missing; the rest say once, few, many or name a class of expanded clone.

>TRBJ2-4|TRBV30|once|NA
TGTGCCTGGAGTTCCACAGGGATAGGGAACATTCAGTACTTC
CAWSSTGIGNIQYF
>TRBJ1-2|TRBV29-1|NA|NA
TGCAGCGTTGAGCTTGGCAGGGACCGATACTATGGCTACACCTTC
CSVELGRDRYYGYTF
>TRBJ2-5|TRBV3-1|NA|NA
TGTGCCAGCAGCCACGCCCCATCTAGGGAGACCCAGTACTTC
CASSHAPSRETQYF
>TRBJ2-1|TRBV4-1|NA|NA
TGCGCCAGCAGACCCATCCTCAGGGGCAATGAGCAGTTCTTC
CASRPILRGNEQFF
>TRBJ1-2|TRBV29-1|once|NA
TGCAGCGCAACTACTACAGGGTCCTATGGCTACACCTTC
CSATTTGSYGYTF
>TRBJ2-7|TRBV18|NA|NA
TGTGCCAGCTCACCACCCCCAGGGGCGGTTCACTTCTCCTACGAGCAGTACTTC
CASSPPPGAVHFSYEQYF
>TRBJ2-3|TRBV9|NA|TRBD2
TGTGCCAGCAGTGTACGGGAGACTAGCACCGGTACGCAGTATTTT
CASSVRETSTGTQYF
>TRBJ2-7|TRBV20-1|few|TRBD2
TGCAGTGCTAGAGTTCCTACCGGGACTATCACCTACGAGCAGTACTTC
CSARVPTGTITYEQYF
>TRBJ1-2|TRBV4-1|NA|NA
TGCGCCAGCAGCCAGCTACGGAGGAACTATGGCTACACCTTC
CASSQLRRNYGYTF
>TRBJ1-4|TRBV12-3/TRBV12-4|NA|NA
TGTGCCAGCAGTTTCCGGGACGGCCTTATCGAAAAACTGTTTTTT
CASSFRDGLIEKLFF
>TRBJ2-7|TRBV20-1|NA|TRBD2
TGCAGTGCCCTGTTTGGGAGGGCCCTCGACGAGCAGTACTTC
CSALFGRALDEQYF
>TRBJ2-7|TRBV3-1|NA|TRBD2
TGTGCCAGCAGCCATCTCAAATCGGGACTACGTTTC
CASSHLKSGLRF
>TRBJ2-5|TRBV7-9|NA|NA
TGTGCCAGCAGCTTTTACGGGGGAGTCGGGGAGACCCAGTACTTC
CASSFYGGVGETQYF
>TRBJ2-2|TRBV30|NA|NA
TGTGCCTGGGGAAGGACAGCCAGGTCGGGCGGGGAGCTGTTTTTT
CAWGRTARSGGELFF
>TRBJ2-7|TRBV10-3|NA|TRBD2
TGTGCCACCGGGACTAGCAACGAGCAGTACTTC
CATGTSNEQYF
>TRBJ2-1|TRBV5-6|few|NA
TGTGCCAGCAGCTTATTGGTCACCAATGAGCAGTTCTTC
CASSLLVTNEQFF
>TRBJ2-7|TRBV28|NA|TRBD1
TGTGCCAGCAGTTCGGGACAGGCGCCCTACGAGCAGTACTTC
CASSSGQAPYEQYF
>TRBJ2-1|TRBV6-2/TRBV6-3|NA|TRBD2
TGTGCCAGCAGTCCAAGCGGGACTAGGTCCTACAATGAGCAGTTCTTC
CASSPSGTRSYNEQFF
>TRBJ2-7|TRBV4-2|NA|TRBD1
TGTGCCAGCAGCCACCGACAGGGTTCAGACTACGAGCAGTACTTC
CASSHRQGSDYEQYF
>TRBJ1-4|TRBV6-1|NA|NA
TGTGCCAGCAGTGATATTGGGGGAAAACTGTTTTTT
CASSDIGGKLFF
>TRBJ2-7|TRBV7-2|NA|TRBD2
TGTGCCAGCAGCTTGAGACAACCCCTAGCGGGTGCTAACTTC
CASSLRQPLAGANF
>TRBJ2-5|TRBV11-2|NA|TRBD2
TGTGCCAGCAGCTTAGCGGGAGGCTTGGGGTCAGAGACCCAGTACTTC
CASSLAGGLGSETQYF
>TRBJ2-2|TRBV7-7|NA|TRBD1
TGTGCCAGCAGCCTACAGGGGGCAAGAGGGGAGCTGTTTTTT
CASSLQGARGELFF
>TRBJ1-5|TRBV4-2|NA|NA
TGTGCCAGCAGCGCGTTGCTACAGAACAATCAGCCCCAGCATTTT
CASSALLQNNQPQHF
>TRBJ2-7|TRBV27|NA|NA
TGTGCCAGCAGCACCAGGGTCCCCTACGAGCAGTACTTC
CASSTRVPYEQYF